This TCR beta chain was observed in a study of cytomegalovirus exposure and HLA in healthy donors. Use of 60 Vbeta and 13 Jbeta primers characterized the PCR. Some clones are missing from TCRdb's copy, which holds only in-frame ones; the method was immunoSEQ multiplex PCR. Here the sample spans 100,000 to 150,000 clones, approximately 77% being singletons. Remarks on this clone: Its antigen is not identified.

With 5 bases removed from V and 6 bases from J, the gap between germline ends came to 14 bases. CDR3 length: 13 residues. Germline V lookup: CDR1 MNHEY, CDR2 SVGAGI. Study-wide findings and caveats: The study dropped some indistinguishable V segments, TRBV6-2 and TRBV6-3 among them.

The chain uses TRBV6-5 and TRBJ2-7, with D possibly being TRBD1 (5 bases). The receptor's source is an older woman in good health and CMV-seronegative. Sequencing input: PBMCs. The CDR3 DNA reads as TGTGCCAGCAGTGCCGATTTGGGGCTCGAGCAGTACTTC. This translates into CASSADLGLEQYF.